The 26 T cell receptor beta chains below were found in one sample sequenced in a study of shared clonotypes between healthy human individuals. Using immunoSEQ multiplex PCR, the repertoire was profiled, and TCRdb retains in-frame clones only, with some absent. This table holds 2.5 million or so clones, roughly 92% found once. Material for sequencing was naive CD4+ T cells sorted from blood. Subset noted: CD45RA+ positively selected. The receptors originated from a man in his late teens or twenties in good health.

The V and J genes are TRBV19 and TRBJ1-2, with D tentatively TRBD1 (6 bases). Trimming removed 4 bases at V and 6 bases at J, with 18 bases between. There are 15 residues in the CDR3. The germline gives CDR1 LNHDA, CDR2 SQIVND (reference sequence). DNA of the CDR3: TGTGCCAGTAGTAACCCGGTTGGGGGCCAACATGGCTACACCTTC. It translates to CASSNPVGGQHGYTF.

The rearrangement links TRBV7-9 to TRBJ1-6; no firm D call. The CDR3 is 14 amino acids. Germline CDR1 is SEHNR and CDR2 is FQNEAQ (reference sequence). The V end was cut by 4 bases, the J end by 4 bases, with 8 bases between. This CDR3 is CASSSADYNSPLHF. The CDR3, as DNA: TGTGCCAGCAGCTCGGCGGATTATAATTCACCCCTCCACTTT.

This clone has a handful of counts. The gene calls are TRBV13 and TRBJ1-1; D gene ambiguous. From germline, CDR1 is PRHDT and CDR2 FYEKMQ (reference sequence). CDR3 length: 14 amino acids. V dropped 1 base and J dropped 1 base, with 7 bases sitting between them. CDR3 region: CASSLAGKNTEAFF. In nucleotides, the CDR3 is TGTGCCAGCAGCTTAGCGGGCAAGAACACTGAAGCTTTCTTT. Supplemented by reference TRBV13 and TRBJ1-1, the full variable domain reads AAGVIQSPRHLIKEKRETATLKCYPIPRHDTVYWYQQGPGQDPQFLISFYEKMQSDKGSIPDRFSAQQFSDYHSELNMSSLELGDSALYFCASSLAGKNTEAFFGQGTRLTVV.

The rearrangement links TRBV2 to TRBJ1-1; D possibly corresponds to TRBD1 (5 bases). This CDR3 spans 13 amino acids. CDR1 SNHLY and CDR2 FYNNEI come from the germline V gene. The V and J ends lost 9 bases and 4 bases respectively, with 15 bases between them. The DNA of the CDR3 is TGTGCCAGTACAGCCGGGGGGTTCACTGAAGCTTTCTTT. This encodes CASTAGGFTEAFF.

This chain links TRBV6-5 with TRBJ1-5; tentative D call: TRBD1 (5 bases). CDR3 length: 15 amino acids. With 6 bases removed from V and 2 bases from J, the gap between germline ends came to 14 bases. CDR1 is MNHEY and CDR2 is SVGAGI in the germline V gene. The CDR3 DNA sequence: TGTGCCAGCAGCCGACAGCCGGATGGCAATCAGCCCCAGCATTTT. Translated, it gives CASSRQPDGNQPQHF.

The chain uses TRBV19 and TRBJ1-2, with D maybe TRBD1 (5 bases). This CDR3 has 16 amino acids. The germline V and J ends were trimmed by 7 bases and 0 bases, with 18 bases remaining between them. Germline assignment: CDR1 LNHDA and CDR2 SQIVND (reference sequence). The CDR3 bases are TGTGCCAGTATACGCCGGGACGTATCGACTAACTATGGCTACACCTTC. It translates to CASIRRDVSTNYGYTF.

In DNA, the CDR3 is TGTGCCAGCAGCACCATGGAGAATAACCATGAAGCTTTCTTT. Translated, it gives CASSTMENNHEAFF. The chain is built from TRBV7-9 and TRBJ1-1, with unresolved D. Trimming removed 5 bases at V and 7 bases at J, with 17 bases between. The CDR3 contains 14 residues. Looked up from germline, CDR1 is SEHNR and CDR2 is FQNEAQ (reference sequence).

CDR3 in amino acids: CAIRQGGNSPLHF. The CDR3 nucleotides read TGTGCCATCAGACAGGGGGGAAATTCACCCCTCCACTTT. The gene calls are TRBV19 and TRBJ1-6; 9 nucleotides line up with TRBD1. CDR1 LNHDA and CDR2 SQIVND come from the germline V gene (reference sequence). V lost 10 bases, J lost 7 bases, and 5 bases stayed unmatched. The CDR3 is 13 residues long.

The chain employs TRBV11-3 and TRBJ2-2, with 7 bases fitting TRBD2. Germline values: CDR1 SGHNT, CDR2 YENEEA. CDR3 length: 15 amino acids. With 1 base clipped from V and 5 bases from J, the junction kept 4 bases outside the gene matches. The CDR3 region has the DNA TGTGCCAGCAGCTTAGTTGGGAGGGGAACCGGGGAGCTGTTTTTT. Translation gives CASSLVGRGTGELFF.

This clone was counted a few times. CDR3 sequence (DNA): TGCGCCAGCAGACCCGACAATCTAGTCGGGCAGGATTCACCCCTCCACTTT. Translation: CASRPDNLVGQDSPLHF. The chain has TRBV10-1 and TRBJ1-6; D is undetermined. CDR3 size: 17 residues. Trimming stripped 6 bases from V and 8 bases from J, with 23 bases between. The germline gives CDR1 WNHNN, CDR2 SYGVQD (reference sequence).

The chain employs TRBV7-9 and TRBJ2-1; no reliable D call. Between the trimmed V and J ends, which lost 2 bases and 0 bases, there was a span of 11 bases. Germline CDR1 reads SEHNR; CDR2 reads FQNEAQ (reference sequence). This CDR3 has 16 amino acids. CDR3 protein: CASSLSVRPSYNEQFF. Written as DNA, the CDR3 is TGTGCCAGCAGCTTAAGCGTTAGACCCTCCTACAATGAGCAGTTCTTC. The full variable domain, rest sourced from reference TRBV7-9 and TRBJ2-1, is DTGVSQNPRHKITKRGQNVTFRCDPISEHNRLYWYRQTLGQGPEFLTYFQNEAQLEKSRLLSDRFSAERPKGSFSTLEIQRTEQGDSAMYLCASSLSVRPSYNEQFFGPGTRLTVL.

The J gene is TRBJ2-1, the V gene TRBV19; D unresolved. The germline V gene has CDR1 LNHDA and CDR2 SQIVND (reference sequence). This CDR3 has 12 amino acids. V dropped 5 bases and J dropped 8 bases, with 10 bases sitting between them. The CDR3 nucleotides read TGTGCCAGTAGTCTGGTCGTAGATGAGCAGTTCTTC. This translates into CASSLVVDEQFF.

This clone was observed once. The gene calls are TRBV11-2 and TRBJ1-2; the match to TRBD1 covers 7 bases. Trimming removed 5 bases from V and 4 bases from J; junction bases left unmatched: 7. The CDR3 contains 14 residues. Germline CDR1 and CDR2: SGHAT and FQNNGV. The CDR3 loop is CASSRSRDSYGYTF. In DNA, the CDR3 is TGTGCCAGCAGCCGATCCCGGGACAGCTATGGCTACACCTTC.

Remarks on this clone: Other nucleotide sequences in the sample specify the same CDR3. The chain combines TRBV28 with TRBJ2-2; tentatively, D is TRBD2 (6 bases). Germline loops: CDR1 MDHEN, CDR2 SYDVKM. V was pared by 2 bases and J by 4 bases, with 8 bases between. The CDR3 is 14 amino acids. CDR3 region: CASSLRGGTGELFF. In DNA form, the CDR3 reads TGTGCCAGCAGTTTAAGGGGAGGCACCGGGGAGCTGTTTTTT.

This chain links TRBV4-1 with TRBJ2-7; 8 bases agree with TRBD1. V was pared by 3 bases and J by 4 bases, with 8 bases of the junction left unmatched. In germline, CDR1 is MGHRA, CDR2 YSYEKL. The CDR3 length is 15 residues. The CDR3 DNA reads TGCGCCAGCAGCCAGGGACAGGTTTATTGGTACGAGCAGTACTTC. As protein: CASSQGQVYWYEQYF.

As DNA, the CDR3 is TGCGCCAGCAGTCCGACAGGGAGTGACGAAAAACTGTTTTTT. Protein: CASSPTGSDEKLFF. V gene TRBV5-1 combines with J gene TRBJ1-4; 7 bases line up with TRBD1. V lost 5 bases, J lost 8 bases, and 9 bases stayed unmatched. CDR1 is SGHRS and CDR2 is YFSETQ in the germline V gene. The CDR3 has 14 residues.

Only one count was recorded for this clone. The chain couples TRBV7-9 to TRBJ2-4, with D unresolved. The CDR3 sequence is 13 residues long. Per germline, CDR1 SEHNR and CDR2 FQNEAQ (reference sequence). V was trimmed by 1 base and J by 0 bases, leaving 1 base between them. The CDR3 DNA sequence: TGTGCCAGCAGCTTAGGAGCCAAAAACATTCAGTACTTC. Amino acid sequence: CASSLGAKNIQYF.

The chain couples TRBV7-2 to TRBJ2-3; unclear D gene. V lost 0 bases and J 0 bases, leaving 13 bases between the germline ends. The V gene's germline CDR1 is SGHTA and CDR2 FQGNSA. The CDR3 sequence is 17 residues long. Here the CDR3 DNA reads TGTGCCAGCAGCTTAGCCGCTGGAACGGTTAGCACAGATACGCAGTATTTT. This encodes CASSLAAGTVSTDTQYF.

The genes are TRBV5-6 and TRBJ1-1, with D hard to call. The CDR3 is 16 amino acids. V lost 0 bases and J 1 base, leaving 13 bases between the germline ends. CDR1 and CDR2 from the germline V gene are SGHDT and YYEEEE. The CDR3 here is CASSLEGLTWNTEAFF. CDR3 sequence (DNA): TGTGCCAGCAGCTTGGAAGGGTTGACGTGGAACACTGAAGCTTTCTTT.

CDR3: CASRDGTGGNEQFF. The CDR3 nucleotides are TGCGCCAGCAGGGATGGGACAGGGGGTAATGAGCAGTTCTTC. The rearrangement links TRBV5-1 to TRBJ2-1; 11 bases map to TRBD1. CDR1 and CDR2 (germline): SGHRS, YFSETQ. Trimming took 5 bases from V and 7 from J; bases not matched to a gene: 5. This CDR3 is built from 14 residues.

About this clone itself: In the same sample, other DNA sequences code for this CDR3. V and J are TRBV2 and TRBJ2-2; D remains unclear. The ends were cut back, 4 bases at V and 2 bases at J, with 8 bases in the middle. This CDR3 has 14 residues. In germline, CDR1 is SNHLY, CDR2 FYNNEI. The CDR3 coding sequence is TGTGCCAGCAGTGGATCTAGAAACACCGGGGAGCTGTTTTTT. This codes for CASSGSRNTGELFF. Combining the CDR3 with reference TRBV2 and TRBJ2-2 gives the whole variable domain EPEVTQTPSHQVTQMGQEVILRCVPISNHLYFYWYRQILGQKVEFLVSFYNNEISEKSEIFDDQFSVERPDGSNFTLKIRSTKLEDSAMYFCASSGSRNTGELFFGEGSRLTVL.

The V gene is TRBV2, the J gene TRBJ2-7; possibly TRBD1 for D (6 bases). The CDR3 has 13 residues. Trimming pared 7 bases from V and 5 bases from J, leaving 15 bases between. Per germline, CDR1 SNHLY and CDR2 FYNNEI. The CDR3 sequence: CASKPQGLHEQYF. The DNA for the CDR3 is TGTGCCAGCAAACCACAGGGTCTCCACGAGCAGTACTTC.

The gene calls are TRBV9 and TRBJ1-3, with 10 bases matching TRBD1. CDR1 and CDR2 (germline): SGDLS, YYNGEE. The CDR3 totals 14 residues. Trimming removed 3 bases from V and 3 bases from J; junction bases left unmatched: 0. The CDR3 reads CASSGDRGGNTIYF. CDR3 sequence (DNA): TGTGCCAGCAGCGGGGACAGGGGTGGAAACACCATATATTTT.

The rearrangement uses TRBV5-1 and TRBJ2-3; weak D call: TRBD1 (6 bases). This CDR3 region has 15 residues. The V gene lost 4 bases and the J gene lost 0 bases, with 12 bases spanning the gap. Germline V gene lookup returns CDR1 SGHRS and CDR2 YFSETQ. As DNA, the CDR3 is TGCGCCAGCAGCGAGGGGACATCCAGCACAGATACGCAGTATTTT. It translates to CASSEGTSSTDTQYF.

The chain uses TRBV6-5 and TRBJ1-5; weak D call: TRBD1 (5 bases). Germline V gene lookup returns CDR1 MNHEY and CDR2 SVGAGI. This CDR3 spans 14 amino acids. The V end lost 5 bases, the J end lost 0 bases, and 8 bases lay between the germline ends. The CDR3 nucleotides read TGTGCCAGCAGTGAGGGGTATAGCAATCAGCCCCAGCATTTT. This encodes CASSEGYSNQPQHF.

The chain combines TRBV10-1 with TRBJ1-5; 7 positions match TRBD1. The J segment lost 0 bases and the V segment lost 3 bases, leaving 11 bases of the junction unmatched. CDR1 and CDR2 (germline): WNHNN, SYGVQD (reference sequence). The CDR3 consists of 18 residues. The CDR3 here is CASSDRDRDQYSNQPQHF. The DNA of the CDR3 is TGCGCCAGCAGTGACCGCGACAGGGACCAGTATAGCAATCAGCCCCAGCATTTT.